This entry lists 9 T cell receptor beta chains sequenced from one sample in a study of identical twins. TCRdb called the 5' RACE reads again in MiXCR, with one record for every CDR3 protein. This sample carries some 1,700,000 distinct CDR3 sequences, 25% to 35% of them seen once, and the ten largest clones take less than 0.35%. The sequencing input was cord blood. The receptors originated from a newborn girl in good health.

Ten or more counts support this clonotype. The chain carries TRBV29-1 and TRBJ2-7; possible D gene TRBD2, 6 bases. Trimming left V 4 bases short and J 0 bases short, with 13 bases between. The CDR3 is made up of 14 amino acids. In germline, CDR1 is SQVTM, CDR2 ANQGSEA. The chain's CDR3 is CSVVLARSSYEQYF. CDR3 DNA: TGCAGCGTTGTCCTAGCGAGGAGCTCCTACGAGCAGTACTTC.

This clonotype was picked up one time. The chain employs TRBV7-9 and TRBJ2-3; 11 bases match TRBD2. Germline CDR1 reads SEHNR; CDR2 reads FQNEAQ (reference sequence). V shed 4 bases and J 3 bases; nucleotides not matched to a gene: 6. There are 16 residues in the CDR3. The CDR3 here is CASSSTLAGVTDTQYF. The CDR3 DNA reads TGTGCCAGCAGCTCTACACTAGCGGGAGTAACAGATACGCAGTATTTT.

This clonotype was detected ten times or more. The chain has TRBV20-1 and TRBJ2-7, with D tentatively TRBD2 (5 bases). This CDR3 is built from 15 residues. Germline V lookup: CDR1 DFQATT, CDR2 SNEGSKA (reference sequence). Trimming took 0 bases from V and 6 from J, leaving 18 bases between them. In DNA, the CDR3 is TGCAGTGCTAGAGATCTTGAGGTACTAGTTGGCGAGCAGTACTTC. This gives the protein CSARDLEVLVGEQYF.

The CDR3 region is CASSLGTGLDNQPQHF. DNA of the CDR3: TGTGCCAGCAGCTTAGGGACAGGCCTTGATAATCAGCCCCAGCATTTT. The chain uses TRBV11-2 and TRBJ1-5, with TRBD1 identical over 7 bases. Germline V gene sequence: CDR1 SGHAT, CDR2 FQNNGV. The CDR3 consists of 16 residues. The V gene end was trimmed by 1 base and the J gene end by 4 bases; junction bases not matched to a gene: 7.

This clonotype was observed at least ten times. One end of the junction varies from germline; a read error may be responsible. The chain couples TRBV5-1 to TRBJ2-3; the D is unclear. This CDR3 spans 12 amino acids. The germline V gene has CDR1 SGHRS and CDR2 YFSETQ. In DNA, the CDR3 is TGTGCCAGCAGCTCCGACACAGATACGCAGTATTTT. This gives the protein CASSSDTDTQYF. Full variable domain (outside the CDR3, taken from reference TRBV5-1 and TRBJ2-3): KAGVTQTPRYLIKTRGQQVTLSCSPISGHRSVSWYQQTPGQGLQFLFEYFSETQRNKGNFPGRFSGRQFSNSRSEMNVSTLELGDSALYLCASSSDTDTQYFGPGTRLTVL.

V and J are TRBV25-1 and TRBJ1-1; possibly TRBD1 for D (5 bases). Germline lookup yields CDR1 MGHDK and CDR2 SYGVNS. This CDR3 is 16 amino acids long. Trimming stripped 1 base from V and 1 base from J, with 13 bases between. Here the CDR3 reads CASSELYEGRNTEAFF. CDR3 in DNA: TGTGCCAGCAGTGAATTATACGAGGGGCGGAACACTGAAGCTTTCTTT.

There are a few counts of this clonotype. The chain combines TRBV11-2 with TRBJ2-5; 10 positions agree with TRBD2. The CDR3 is 16 residues long. The germline CDR1 and CDR2 sequences are SGHAT and FQNNGV. Trimming cost V 5 bases and J 5 bases; bases outside gene matches: 11. CDR3 protein: CASSRRVSGGRETQYF. The CDR3, as DNA: TGTGCCAGCAGCCGACGAGTTAGCGGGGGGCGCGAGACCCAGTACTTC.

Points on this clonotype: Relative to the germline gene, one junction end is altered; a read error may explain this. This rearrangement joins TRBV12-3 or TRBV12-4 to TRBJ2-7; D is unresolved. The length of the CDR3 is 12 residues. Here the CDR3 reads CAGSLRFYEQYF. CDR3 DNA sequence: TGTGCCGGCAGTTTAAGGTTCTACGAGCAGTACTTC.

This clonotype was seen more than once but under ten times. V usage is TRBV20-1 and J usage is TRBJ1-2; 9 bases match TRBD1. Per the germline V gene, CDR1 is DFQATT and CDR2 is SNEGSKA (reference sequence). The V and J ends lost 6 bases and 7 bases, in that order; junction bases with no gene match: 9. This CDR3 comprises 13 residues. CDR3 in DNA: TGCAGTGCGTCCACGGGACAGGGTTTTGGCTACACCTTC. This encodes CSASTGQGFGYTF.